This T cell receptor beta chain is from a study of CD8+CD57+ T cells in acquired aplastic anemia. About the research overall: Recorded DNA amounts for sorted CD4+ and CD8+ cells had an average of approximately 3.2 ug. General study points: Patients did not significantly differ from controls in CD8+ Simpson's diversity. There were fewer than 35 CD8+ CDR3 sequences that occurred in both patients and controls.

Germline CDR1 is SGHTA and CDR2 is FQGNSA. There are 16 residues in the CDR3. V dropped 4 bases and J dropped 2 bases, with 15 bases sitting between them. Turning to this clonotype: The antigen remains unidentified.

Genomic DNA, serving as template, underwent TCR beta VDJ and CDR3 profiling. One entry per CDR3 protein results from TCRdb running MiXCR on the reads. Of approximately 250,000 distinct CDR3 sequences in the sample, around 82% were seen once. In patients chosen for sequencing, flow cytometry had shown CD8+CD57+ cell expansion. Sequencing used sorted CD4+, CD8+, or CD8+CD57+ T cells (not recorded which) from PBMCs. This TCR came from a human donor with aplastic anemia. This chain connects TRBV7-2 to TRBJ2-1, with D tentatively TRBD2 (5 bases). CDR3 DNA sequence: TGTGCCAGCAGCTCTAAACGGGGAAGGGCCTACAATGAGCAGTTCTTC. Protein sequence: CASSSKRGRAYNEQFF.